This T cell receptor beta chain was retrieved from a study of blood T cell repertoires in COVID-19. Study summary: Acute and convalescent COVID-19 samples came from the United States, Italy and Spain. In each case, the material was cDNA or gDNA derived from T cells, B-cell-depleted T cells, or PBMCs.

Original analysis: For nucleated cells, counts were estimated from reference gene primer amplification. Using immunoSEQ multiplex PCR, the repertoire was profiled, and TCRdb retains in-frame clones only, with some absent. V, J and clone size were drawn from that table, and D and trimming were deduced from the DNA. The sample contains about 200,000 clones, around 80% of which appear only once. V was trimmed by 5 bases and J by 0 bases, leaving 7 bases between them. Germline values: CDR1 LGHDT, CDR2 YNNKEL (reference sequence). The CDR3 is 13 amino acids. This chain links TRBV3-1 (or the pseudogene TRBV3-2) with TRBJ1-1, with D unresolved. This sequence originates from a human donor with acute or convalescent COVID-19. The donor label of this sample is uncertain. Source material: peripheral blood. Here the CDR3 reads CASSDKVNTEAFF. The CDR3 DNA sequence: TGTGCCAGCAGCGACAAGGTGAACACTGAAGCTTTCTTT.